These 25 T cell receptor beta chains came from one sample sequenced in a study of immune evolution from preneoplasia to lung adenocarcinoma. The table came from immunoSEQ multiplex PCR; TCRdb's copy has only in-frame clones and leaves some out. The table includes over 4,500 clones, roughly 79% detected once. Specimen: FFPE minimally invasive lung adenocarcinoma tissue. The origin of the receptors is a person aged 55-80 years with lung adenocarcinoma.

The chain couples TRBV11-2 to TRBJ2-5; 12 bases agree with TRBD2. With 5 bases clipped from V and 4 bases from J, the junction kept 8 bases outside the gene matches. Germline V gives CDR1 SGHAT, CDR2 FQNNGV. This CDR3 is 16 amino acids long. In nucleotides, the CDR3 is TGTGCCAGCAGCACACGGACTAGCGGGGTGGGAGAGACCCAGTACTTC. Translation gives CASSTRTSGVGETQYF.

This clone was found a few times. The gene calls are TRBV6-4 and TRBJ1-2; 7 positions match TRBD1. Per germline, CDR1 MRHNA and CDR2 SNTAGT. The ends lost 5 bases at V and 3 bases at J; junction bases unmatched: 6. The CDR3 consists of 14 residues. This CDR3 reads CASSPGGFDYGYTF. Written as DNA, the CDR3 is TGTGCCAGCAGTCCAGGGGGGTTTGACTATGGCTACACCTTC.

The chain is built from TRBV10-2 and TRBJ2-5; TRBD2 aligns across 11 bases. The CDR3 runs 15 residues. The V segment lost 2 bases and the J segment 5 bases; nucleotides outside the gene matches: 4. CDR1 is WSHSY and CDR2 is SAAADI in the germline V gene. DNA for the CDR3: TGCGCCAGCAGTGAGATACTAGCGGGAGTGGAGACCCAGTACTTC. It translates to CASSEILAGVETQYF.

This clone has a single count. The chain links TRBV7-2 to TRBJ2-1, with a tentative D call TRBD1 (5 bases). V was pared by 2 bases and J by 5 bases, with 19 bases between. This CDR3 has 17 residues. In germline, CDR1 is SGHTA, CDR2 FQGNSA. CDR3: CASSLRRGTPLHNEQFF. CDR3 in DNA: TGTGCCAGCAGCTTAAGAAGGGGCACCCCTCTACACAATGAGCAGTTCTTC.

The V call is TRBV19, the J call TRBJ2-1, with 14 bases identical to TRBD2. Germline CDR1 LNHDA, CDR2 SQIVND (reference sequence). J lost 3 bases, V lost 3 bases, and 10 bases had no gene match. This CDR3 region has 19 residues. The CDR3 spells CASSIIPGLAGVGYNEQFF. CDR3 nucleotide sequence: TGTGCCAGTAGTATCATCCCGGGACTAGCGGGAGTTGGCTACAATGAGCAGTTCTTC.

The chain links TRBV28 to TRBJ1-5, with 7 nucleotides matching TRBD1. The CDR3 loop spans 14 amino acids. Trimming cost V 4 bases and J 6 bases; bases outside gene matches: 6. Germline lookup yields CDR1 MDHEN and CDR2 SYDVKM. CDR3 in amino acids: CASSSGQESQPQHF. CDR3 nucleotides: TGTGCCAGCAGTTCCGGACAGGAAAGTCAGCCCCAGCATTTT.

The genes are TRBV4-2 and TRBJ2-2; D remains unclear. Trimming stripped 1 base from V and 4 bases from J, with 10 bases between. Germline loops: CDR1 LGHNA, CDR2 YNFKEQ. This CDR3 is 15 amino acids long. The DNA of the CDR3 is TGTGCCAGCAGCCAAGCAGGTGGGCTCACCGGGGAGCTGTTTTTT. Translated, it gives CASSQAGGLTGELFF.

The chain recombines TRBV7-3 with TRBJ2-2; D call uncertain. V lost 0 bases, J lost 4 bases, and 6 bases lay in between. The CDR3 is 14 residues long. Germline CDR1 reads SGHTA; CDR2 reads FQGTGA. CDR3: CASSLTAGTGELFF. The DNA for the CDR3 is TGTGCCAGCAGCTTAACGGCCGGCACCGGGGAGCTGTTTTTT.

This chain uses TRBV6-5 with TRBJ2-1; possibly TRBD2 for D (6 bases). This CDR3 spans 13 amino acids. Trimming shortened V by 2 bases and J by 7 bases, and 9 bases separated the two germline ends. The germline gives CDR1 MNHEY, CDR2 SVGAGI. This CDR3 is CASSYTGRNEQFF. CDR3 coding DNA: TGTGCCAGCAGTTACACGGGGAGGAATGAGCAGTTCTTC.

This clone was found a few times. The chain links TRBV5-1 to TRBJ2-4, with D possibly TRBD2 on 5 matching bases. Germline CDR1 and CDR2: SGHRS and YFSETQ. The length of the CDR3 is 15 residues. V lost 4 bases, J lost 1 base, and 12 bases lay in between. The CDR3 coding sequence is TGCGCCAGCAGCCCCGGAGGTGGCGCCAAAAACATTCAGTACTTC. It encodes CASSPGGGAKNIQYF.

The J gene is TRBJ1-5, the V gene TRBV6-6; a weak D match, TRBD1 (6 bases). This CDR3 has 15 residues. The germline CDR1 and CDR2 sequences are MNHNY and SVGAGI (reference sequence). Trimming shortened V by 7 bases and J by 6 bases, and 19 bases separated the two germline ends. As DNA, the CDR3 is TGTGCCAGCACTCAAGGGGGAAGAGGGAGTCAGCCCCAGCATTTT. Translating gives CASTQGGRGSQPQHF.

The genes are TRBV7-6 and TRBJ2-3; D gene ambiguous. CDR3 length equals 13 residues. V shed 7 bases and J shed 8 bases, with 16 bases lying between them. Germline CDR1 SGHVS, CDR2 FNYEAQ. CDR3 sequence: CASTPVGGTTQYF. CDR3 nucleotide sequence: TGTGCCAGCACCCCCGTAGGCGGTACTACGCAGTATTTT.

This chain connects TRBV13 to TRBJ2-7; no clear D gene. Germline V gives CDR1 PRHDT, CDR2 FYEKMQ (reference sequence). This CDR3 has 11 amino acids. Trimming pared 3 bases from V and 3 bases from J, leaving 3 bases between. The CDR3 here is CASSLGYEQYF. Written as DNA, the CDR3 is TGTGCCAGCAGCTTGGGCTACGAGCAGTACTTC. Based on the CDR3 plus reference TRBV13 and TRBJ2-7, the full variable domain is AAGVIQSPRHLIKEKRETATLKCYPIPRHDTVYWYQQGPGQDPQFLISFYEKMQSDKGSIPDRFSAQQFSDYHSELNMSSLELGDSALYFCASSLGYEQYFGPGTRLTVT.

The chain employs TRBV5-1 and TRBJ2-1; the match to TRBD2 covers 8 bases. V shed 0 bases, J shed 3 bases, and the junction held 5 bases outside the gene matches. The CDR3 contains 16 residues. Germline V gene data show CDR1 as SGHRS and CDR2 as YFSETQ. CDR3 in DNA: TGCGCCAGCAGCTTGGAAGTTAGCGGGGTCTACAATGAGCAGTTCTTC. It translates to CASSLEVSGVYNEQFF.

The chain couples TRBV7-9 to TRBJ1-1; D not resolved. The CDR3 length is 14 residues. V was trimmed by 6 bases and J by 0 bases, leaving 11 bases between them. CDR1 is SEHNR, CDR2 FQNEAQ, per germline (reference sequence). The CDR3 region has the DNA TGTGCCAGCAGGGTAGGGCCCATGAACACTGAAGCTTTCTTT. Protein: CASRVGPMNTEAFF.

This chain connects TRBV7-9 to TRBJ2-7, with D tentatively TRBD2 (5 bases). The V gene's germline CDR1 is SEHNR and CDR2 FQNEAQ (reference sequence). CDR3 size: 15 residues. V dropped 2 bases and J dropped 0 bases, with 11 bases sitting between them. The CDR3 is CASSLTTGVSYEQYF. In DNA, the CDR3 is TGTGCCAGCAGCTTAACCACCGGGGTCTCCTACGAGCAGTACTTC.

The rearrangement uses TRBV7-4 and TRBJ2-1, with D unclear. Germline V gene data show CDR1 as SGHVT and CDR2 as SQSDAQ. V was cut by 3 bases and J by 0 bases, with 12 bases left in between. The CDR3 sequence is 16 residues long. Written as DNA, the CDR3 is TGTGCCAGCAGCTTCCCCAGCAGGACCTCCTACAATGAGCAGTTCTTC. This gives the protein CASSFPSRTSYNEQFF.

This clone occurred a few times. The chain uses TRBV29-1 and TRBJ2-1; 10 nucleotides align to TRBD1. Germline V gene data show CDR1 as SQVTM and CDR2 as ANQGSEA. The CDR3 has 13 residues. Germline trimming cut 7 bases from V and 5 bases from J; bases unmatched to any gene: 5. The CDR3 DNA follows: TGCAGCGCGCGACAGGGGGCAAACAATGAGCAGTTCTTC. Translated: CSARQGANNEQFF.

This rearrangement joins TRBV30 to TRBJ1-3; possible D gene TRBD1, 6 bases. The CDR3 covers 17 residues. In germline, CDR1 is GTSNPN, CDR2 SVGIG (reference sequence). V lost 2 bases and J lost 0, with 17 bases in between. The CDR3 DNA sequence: TGTGCCTGGAGTCCCGCGGGGGGCAGGAACTCTGGAAACACCATATATTTT. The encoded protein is CAWSPAGGRNSGNTIYF.

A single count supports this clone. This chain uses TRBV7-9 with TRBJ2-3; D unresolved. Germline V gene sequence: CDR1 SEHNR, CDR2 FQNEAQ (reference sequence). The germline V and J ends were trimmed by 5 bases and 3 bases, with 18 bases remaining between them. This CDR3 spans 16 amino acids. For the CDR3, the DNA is TGTGCCAGCAGCCCCCAGGACCGCGTTGGAACAGATACGCAGTATTTT. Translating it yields CASSPQDRVGTDTQYF.

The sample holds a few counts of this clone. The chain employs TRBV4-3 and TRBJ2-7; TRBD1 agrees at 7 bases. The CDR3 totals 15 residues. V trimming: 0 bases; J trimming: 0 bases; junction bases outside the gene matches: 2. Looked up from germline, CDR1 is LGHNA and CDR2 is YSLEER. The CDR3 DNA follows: TGCGCCAGCAGCCAAGACCGGGACAGCTCCTACGAGCAGTACTTC. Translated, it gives CASSQDRDSSYEQYF.

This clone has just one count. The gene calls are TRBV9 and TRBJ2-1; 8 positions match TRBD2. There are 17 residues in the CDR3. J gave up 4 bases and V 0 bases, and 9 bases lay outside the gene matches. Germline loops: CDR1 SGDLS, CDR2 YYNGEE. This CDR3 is CASSVGSGTRSYNEQFF. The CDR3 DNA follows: TGTGCCAGCAGCGTAGGCTCCGGGACTAGGTCGTACAATGAGCAGTTCTTC.

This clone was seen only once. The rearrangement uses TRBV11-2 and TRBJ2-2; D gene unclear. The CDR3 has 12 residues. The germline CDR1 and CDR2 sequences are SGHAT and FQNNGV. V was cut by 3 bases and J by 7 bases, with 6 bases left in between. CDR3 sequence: CASSFRFGELFF. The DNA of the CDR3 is TGTGCCAGCAGCTTTCGTTTCGGGGAGCTGTTTTTT.

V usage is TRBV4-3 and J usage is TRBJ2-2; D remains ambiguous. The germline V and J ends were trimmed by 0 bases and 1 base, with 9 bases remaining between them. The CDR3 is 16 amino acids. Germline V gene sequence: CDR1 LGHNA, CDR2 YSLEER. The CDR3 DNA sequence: TGCGCCAGCAGCCAAGATAGGGCGCGGAACACCGGGGAGCTGTTTTTT. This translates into CASSQDRARNTGELFF.

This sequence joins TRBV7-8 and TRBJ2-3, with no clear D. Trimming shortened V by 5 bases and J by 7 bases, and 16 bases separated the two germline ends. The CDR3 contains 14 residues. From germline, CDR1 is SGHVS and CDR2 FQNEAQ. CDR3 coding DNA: TGTGCCAGCAGCCTTCTGGTGGGCGGTTATACGCAGTATTTT. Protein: CASSLLVGGYTQYF.